This entry lists 7 T cell receptor beta chains sequenced from one sample in a study of Ad26.COV2.S vaccination and SARS-CoV-2 variants. Treatment given: some 19 received Ad26.COV2.S at low or high dose, single or two shots; 5 received placebo; per-sample allocation not given. Sample collection was performed on day 63 after the first vaccine or placebo injection. Sequencing used immunoSEQ multiplex PCR; TCRdb keeps in-frame clones, though not all of them. The table includes roughly 250,000 clones, about 83% detected once. Sample: peripheral blood, taken in a trial of Ad26.COV2.S vaccine versus placebo. The receptors were sampled from a person between 18 and 60 years old who received the Ad26.COV2.S COVID-19 vaccine or a placebo.

J is TRBJ1-2 and V is TRBV6-5; D perhaps matches TRBD1 (5 bases). This CDR3 has 12 amino acids. V was cut by 6 bases and J by 8 bases, with 13 bases left in between. The V gene's germline CDR1 is MNHEY and CDR2 SVGAGI. CDR3 sequence reads: CASRWQGWGYTF. The CDR3 DNA follows: TGTGCCAGCAGGTGGCAGGGATGGGGCTACACCTTC.

This chain connects TRBV6-2 or TRBV6-3 to TRBJ2-1; a possible D gene is TRBD2 (7 bases). CDR1 and CDR2 (germline): MNHEY, SVGEGT. The CDR3 contains 14 residues. V lost 0 bases to trimming and J lost 8 bases, with 11 bases between them. Written as DNA, the CDR3 is TGTGCCAGCAGTTACTCGTGGGGGGGCCATGAGCAGTTCTTC. As protein: CASSYSWGGHEQFF.

This clone was seen a handful of times. V gene TRBV7-2 combines with J gene TRBJ2-5; D remains ambiguous. The CDR3 totals 14 residues. Trimming pared 5 bases from V and 1 base from J, leaving 11 bases between. CDR1 is SGHTA and CDR2 is FQGNSA in the germline V gene. The CDR3 protein is CASSPGPFQETQYF. The CDR3 nucleotides are TGTGCCAGCAGCCCCGGGCCTTTCCAAGAGACCCAGTACTTC.

This rearrangement joins TRBV5-4 to TRBJ1-4; a weak D match, TRBD1 (5 bases). V was shortened by 4 bases and J by 7 bases, with 17 bases between the two germline ends. CDR3 length: 15 residues. Germline CDR1 and CDR2: SGHNT and YYREEE (reference sequence). DNA of the CDR3: TGTGCCAGCAGCGAAACAGGTTCCCGGGGTGAAAAACTGTTTTTT. Protein sequence: CASSETGSRGEKLFF.

This clone was seen only once. The chain's CDR3 is CASKTVHSGNTIYF. The CDR3 region has the DNA TGTGCCAGCAAGACGGTCCACTCTGGAAACACCATATATTTT. This chain joins TRBV19 and TRBJ1-3; D gene unclear. Trimming left V 9 bases short and J 0 bases short, with 12 bases between. Germline CDR1 LNHDA, CDR2 SQIVND (reference sequence). CDR3 length: 14 residues.

The chain employs TRBV6-6 and TRBJ2-1; D is undetermined. Trimming removed 6 bases from V and 7 bases from J, with 10 bases in between. From germline, CDR1 is MNHNY and CDR2 SVGAGI (reference sequence). The CDR3 loop spans 12 amino acids. The DNA of the CDR3 is TGTGCCAGCAGAGTGAAGTCAAATGAGCAGTTCTTC. It yields the protein CASRVKSNEQFF.

CDR3 in DNA: TGTGCCAGCAGCCAGGAGGGACAGCGAAACTATGGCTACACCTTC. It yields the protein CASSQEGQRNYGYTF. The chain recombines TRBV4-2 with TRBJ1-2; 7 positions match TRBD1. The CDR3 is 15 residues long. Germline CDR1 LGHNA, CDR2 YNFKEQ. With 3 bases clipped from V and 2 bases from J, the junction kept 6 bases outside the gene matches.